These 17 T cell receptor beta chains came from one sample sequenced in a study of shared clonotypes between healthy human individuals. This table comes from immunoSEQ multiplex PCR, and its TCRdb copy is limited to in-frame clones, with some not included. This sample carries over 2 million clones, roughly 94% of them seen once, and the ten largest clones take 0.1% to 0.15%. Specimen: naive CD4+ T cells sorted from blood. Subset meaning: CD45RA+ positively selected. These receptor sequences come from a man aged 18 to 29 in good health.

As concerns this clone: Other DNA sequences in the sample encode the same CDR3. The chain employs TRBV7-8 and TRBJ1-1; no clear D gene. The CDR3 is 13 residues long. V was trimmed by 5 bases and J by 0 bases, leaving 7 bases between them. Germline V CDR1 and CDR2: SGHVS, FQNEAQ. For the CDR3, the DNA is TGTGCCAGCAGCCTAGACTTGAACACTGAAGCTTTCTTT. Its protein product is CASSLDLNTEAFF.

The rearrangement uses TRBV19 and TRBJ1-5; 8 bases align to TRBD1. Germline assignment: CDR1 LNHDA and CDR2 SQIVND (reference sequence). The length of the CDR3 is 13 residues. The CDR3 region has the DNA TGTGCTACGGCAGGGGGCCGCAATCAGCCCCAGCATTTT. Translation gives CATAGGRNQPQHF.

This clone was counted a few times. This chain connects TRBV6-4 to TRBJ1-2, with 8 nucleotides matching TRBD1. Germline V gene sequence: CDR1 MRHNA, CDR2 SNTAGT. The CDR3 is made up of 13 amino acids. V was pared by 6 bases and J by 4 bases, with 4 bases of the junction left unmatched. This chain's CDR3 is CASRATGAYGYTF. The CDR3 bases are TGTGCCAGCAGGGCGACAGGGGCCTATGGCTACACCTTC.

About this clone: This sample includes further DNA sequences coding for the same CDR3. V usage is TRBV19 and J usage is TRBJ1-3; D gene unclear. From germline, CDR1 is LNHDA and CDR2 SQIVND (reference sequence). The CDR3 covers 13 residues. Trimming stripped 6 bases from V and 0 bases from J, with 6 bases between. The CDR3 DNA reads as TGTGCCAGTAGGCCCAGCTCTGGAAACACCATATATTTT. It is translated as CASRPSSGNTIYF.

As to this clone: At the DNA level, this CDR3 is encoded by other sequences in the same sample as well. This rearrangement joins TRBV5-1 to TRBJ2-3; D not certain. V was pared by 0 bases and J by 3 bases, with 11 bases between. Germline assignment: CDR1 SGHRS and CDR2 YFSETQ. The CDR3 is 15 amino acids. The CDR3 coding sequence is TGCGCCAGCAGCTTGGGTGGCAGAGCTACAGATACGCAGTATTTT. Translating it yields CASSLGGRATDTQYF. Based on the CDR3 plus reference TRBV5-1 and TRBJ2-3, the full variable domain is KAGVTQTPRYLIKTRGQQVTLSCSPISGHRSVSWYQQTPGQGLQFLFEYFSETQRNKGNFPGRFSGRQFSNSRSEMNVSTLELGDSALYLCASSLGGRATDTQYFGPGTRLTVL.

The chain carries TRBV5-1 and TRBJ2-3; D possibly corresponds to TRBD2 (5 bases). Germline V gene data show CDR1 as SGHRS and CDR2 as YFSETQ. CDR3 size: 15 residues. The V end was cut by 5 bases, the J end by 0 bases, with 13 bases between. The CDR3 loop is CASSISGTSTDTQYF. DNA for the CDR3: TGCGCCAGCAGTATCAGCGGAACTAGCACAGATACGCAGTATTTT.

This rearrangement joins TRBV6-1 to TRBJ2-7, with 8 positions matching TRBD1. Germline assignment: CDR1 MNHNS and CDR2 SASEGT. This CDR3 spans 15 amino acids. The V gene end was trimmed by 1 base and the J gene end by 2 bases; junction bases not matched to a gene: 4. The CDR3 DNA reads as TGTGCCAGCAGTGAAGGGACAGGGAGGACCTACGAGCAGTACTTC. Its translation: CASSEGTGRTYEQYF.

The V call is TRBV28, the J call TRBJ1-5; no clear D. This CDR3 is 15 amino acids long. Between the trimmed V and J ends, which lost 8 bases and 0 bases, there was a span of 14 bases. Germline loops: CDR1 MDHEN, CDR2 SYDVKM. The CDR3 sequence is CASYASPYSNQPQHF. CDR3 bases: TGTGCCAGCTACGCCTCCCCATATAGCAATCAGCCCCAGCATTTT.

The CDR3 nucleotides read TGTGCCAGTAGTCCGGGTTTGGGTCAGCCCCAGCATTTT. Protein sequence: CASSPGLGQPQHF. The rearrangement joins TRBV19 to TRBJ1-5; D remains unclear. V lost 5 bases and J lost 6, with 11 bases in between. The length of the CDR3 is 13 residues. Germline lookup yields CDR1 LNHDA and CDR2 SQIVND (reference sequence).

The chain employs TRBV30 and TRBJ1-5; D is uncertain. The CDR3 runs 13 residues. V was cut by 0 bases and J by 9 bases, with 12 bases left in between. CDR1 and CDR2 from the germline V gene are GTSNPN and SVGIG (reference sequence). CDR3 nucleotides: TGTGCCTGGAGTGTCGACGGCTCACGGCCCCAGCATTTT. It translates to CAWSVDGSRPQHF.

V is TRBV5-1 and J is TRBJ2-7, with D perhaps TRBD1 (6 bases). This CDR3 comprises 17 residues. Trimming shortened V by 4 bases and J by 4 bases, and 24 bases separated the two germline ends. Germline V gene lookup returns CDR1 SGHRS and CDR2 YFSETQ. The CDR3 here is CASSQLYRVRGKYEQYF. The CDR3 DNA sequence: TGCGCCAGCAGCCAGTTATACAGGGTCCGGGGAAAATACGAGCAGTACTTC.

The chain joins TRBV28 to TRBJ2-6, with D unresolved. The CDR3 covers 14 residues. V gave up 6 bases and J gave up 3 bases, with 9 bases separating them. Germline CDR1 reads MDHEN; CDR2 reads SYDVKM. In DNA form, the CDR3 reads TGTGCCAGCAGGCCCCCAGGTGGGGCCAACGTCCTGACTTTC. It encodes CASRPPGGANVLTF.

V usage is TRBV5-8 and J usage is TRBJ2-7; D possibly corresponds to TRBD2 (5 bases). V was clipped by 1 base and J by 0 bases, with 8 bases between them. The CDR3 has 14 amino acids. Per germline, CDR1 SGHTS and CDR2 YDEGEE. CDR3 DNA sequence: TGTGCCAGCAGCTTGCGGCGGGTCTCCTACGAGCAGTACTTC. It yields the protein CASSLRRVSYEQYF.

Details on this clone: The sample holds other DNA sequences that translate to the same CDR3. CDR3 sequence (DNA): TGTGCCAGCAGCTTAGATGGGGGTGTCACTGAAGCTTTCTTT. Translated, it gives CASSLDGGVTEAFF. This chain connects TRBV7-9 to TRBJ1-1; a weak D match, TRBD1 (5 bases). The CDR3 loop spans 14 amino acids. V lost 1 base and J lost 4, with 10 bases in between. Germline CDR1 SEHNR, CDR2 FQNEAQ (reference sequence). Full variable domain (remainder filled in from reference TRBV7-9 and TRBJ1-1): DTGVSQNPRHKITKRGQNVTFRCDPISEHNRLYWYRQTLGQGPEFLTYFQNEAQLEKSRLLSDRFSAERPKGSFSTLEIQRTEQGDSAMYLCASSLDGGVTEAFFGQGTRLTVV.

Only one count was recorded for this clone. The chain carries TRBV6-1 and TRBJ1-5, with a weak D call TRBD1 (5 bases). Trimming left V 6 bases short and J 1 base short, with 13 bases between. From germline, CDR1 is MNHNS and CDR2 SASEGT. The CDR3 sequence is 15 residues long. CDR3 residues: CASRLAGGSNQPQHF. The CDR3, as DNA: TGTGCCAGCAGGCTAGCGGGGGGAAGCAATCAGCCCCAGCATTTT.

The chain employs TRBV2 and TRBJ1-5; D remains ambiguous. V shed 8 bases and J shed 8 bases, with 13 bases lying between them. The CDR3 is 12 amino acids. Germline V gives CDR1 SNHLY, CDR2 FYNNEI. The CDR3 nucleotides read TGTGCCAGCGGACGAAGGTTGGAGCCCCAGCATTTT. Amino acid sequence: CASGRRLEPQHF.

CDR3 nucleotides: TGCGCCAGCACCCGCGAGGGTTTCTCTGGGGCCAACGTCCTGACTTTC. Translation gives CASTREGFSGANVLTF. The V gene is TRBV5-1, the J gene TRBJ2-6; TRBD2 might be the D (5 bases). Per the germline V gene, CDR1 is SGHRS and CDR2 is YFSETQ. The CDR3 has 16 residues. Trimming stripped 6 bases from V and 0 bases from J, with 13 bases between.